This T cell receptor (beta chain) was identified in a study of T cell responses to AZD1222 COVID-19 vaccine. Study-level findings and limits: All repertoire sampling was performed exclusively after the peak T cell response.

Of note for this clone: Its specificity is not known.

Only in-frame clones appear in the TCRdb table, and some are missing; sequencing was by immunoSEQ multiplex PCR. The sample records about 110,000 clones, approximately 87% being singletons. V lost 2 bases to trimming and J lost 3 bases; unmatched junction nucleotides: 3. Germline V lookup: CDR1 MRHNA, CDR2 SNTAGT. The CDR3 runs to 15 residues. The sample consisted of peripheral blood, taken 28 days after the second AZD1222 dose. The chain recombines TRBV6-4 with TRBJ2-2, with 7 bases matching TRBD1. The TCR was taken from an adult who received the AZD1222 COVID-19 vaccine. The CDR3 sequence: CASSDKDRHTGELFF. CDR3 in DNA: TGTGCCAGCAGTGACAAGGACAGGCACACCGGGGAGCTGTTTTTT.